This T cell receptor (beta chain) was identified during a study of CD8 T cells in Susac syndrome. This clonotype was seen just once. The authors negatively isolated CD8+ and CD4+ T cells and FACS-enriched TEMRA cells. Germline V gives CDR1 PRHDT, CDR2 FYEKMQ (reference sequence). The CDR3 covers 14 residues. The ends were cut back, 1 base at V and 3 bases at J, with 9 bases in the middle. With random hexamers, roughly 0.45 to 1 ug RNA was reverse transcribed. Via MiXCR, TCRdb re-called the immunoSEQ multiplex PCR reads, giving one row per CDR3 protein. This table holds more than 75,000 distinct CDR3 sequences, approximately 95% found once.

V gene TRBV13 combines with J gene TRBJ1-2; D call uncertain. The clonotype originates from a human donor in good health. Sequenced: CD8+ T cells from PBMCs. The chain's CDR3 is CASSLAYGDYGYTF. The CDR3 nucleotides read TGTGCCAGCAGCTTAGCGTATGGGGACTATGGCTACACCTTC.